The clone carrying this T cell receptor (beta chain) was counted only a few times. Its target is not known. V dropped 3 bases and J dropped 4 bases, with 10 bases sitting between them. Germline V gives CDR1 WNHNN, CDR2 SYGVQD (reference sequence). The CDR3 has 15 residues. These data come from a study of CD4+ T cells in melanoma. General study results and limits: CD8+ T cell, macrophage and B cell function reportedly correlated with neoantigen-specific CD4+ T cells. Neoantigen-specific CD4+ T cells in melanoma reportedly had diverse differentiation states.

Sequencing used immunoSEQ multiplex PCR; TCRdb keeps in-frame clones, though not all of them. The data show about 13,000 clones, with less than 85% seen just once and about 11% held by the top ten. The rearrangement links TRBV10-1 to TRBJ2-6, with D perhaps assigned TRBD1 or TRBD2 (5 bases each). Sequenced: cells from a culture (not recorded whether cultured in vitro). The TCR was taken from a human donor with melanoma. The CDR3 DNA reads TGCGCCAGCAGTGATGGGGGAACCGGGGCCAACGTCCTGACTTTC. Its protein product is CASSDGGTGANVLTF.